The clone carrying this TCR beta chain was observed a handful of times. These data are taken from a study of blood T cell repertoires in COVID-19. Background on the study: Samples came from the United States, Italy and Spain, spanning acute and convalescent COVID-19. PBMCs, B-cell-depleted T cells, or T cells were the source of the cDNA or gDNA that made up the material.

Sequencing was performed with immunoSEQ multiplex PCR; in TCRdb, only in-frame clones are kept and a portion is missing. This sample has 250,000 to 350,000 clones, with around nine tenths found just once. The sample consisted of peripheral blood. This clonotype was sampled from a man aged 25 to 40 with acute or convalescent COVID-19.

DNA of the CDR3: TGTGCCAGCAGTCGCAGCGGACAGGGCCAGCCCAACTATGGCTACACCTTC. It is translated as CASSRSGQGQPNYGYTF. The rearrangement links TRBV6-6 to TRBJ1-2, with 8 bases lining up with TRBD1. Germline CDR1 and CDR2: MNHNY and SVGAGI (reference sequence). The CDR3 consists of 17 residues. Trimming cost V 5 bases and J 2 bases; bases outside gene matches: 13.